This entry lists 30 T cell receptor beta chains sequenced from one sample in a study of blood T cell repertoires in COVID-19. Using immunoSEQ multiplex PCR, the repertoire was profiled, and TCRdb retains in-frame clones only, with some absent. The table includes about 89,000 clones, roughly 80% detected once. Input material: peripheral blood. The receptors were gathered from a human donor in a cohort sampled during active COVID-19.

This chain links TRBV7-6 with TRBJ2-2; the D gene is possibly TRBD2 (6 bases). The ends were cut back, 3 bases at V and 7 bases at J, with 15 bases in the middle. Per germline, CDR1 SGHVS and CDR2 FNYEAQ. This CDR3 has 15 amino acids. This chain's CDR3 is CASSLHGSPGGELFF. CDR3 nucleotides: TGTGCCAGCAGCTTGCACGGGAGTCCCGGCGGGGAGCTGTTTTTT.

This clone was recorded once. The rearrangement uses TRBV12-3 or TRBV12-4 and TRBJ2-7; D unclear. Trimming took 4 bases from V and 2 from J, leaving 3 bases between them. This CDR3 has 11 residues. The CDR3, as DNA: TGTGCCAGCAGTTCCGCCTACGAGCAGTACTTC. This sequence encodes CASSSAYEQYF.

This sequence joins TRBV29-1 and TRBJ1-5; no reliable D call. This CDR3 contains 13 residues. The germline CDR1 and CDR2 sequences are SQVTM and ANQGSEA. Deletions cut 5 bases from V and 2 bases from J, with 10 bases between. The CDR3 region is CSVRGEGNQPQHF. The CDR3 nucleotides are TGCAGCGTTCGGGGAGAGGGCAATCAGCCCCAGCATTTT.

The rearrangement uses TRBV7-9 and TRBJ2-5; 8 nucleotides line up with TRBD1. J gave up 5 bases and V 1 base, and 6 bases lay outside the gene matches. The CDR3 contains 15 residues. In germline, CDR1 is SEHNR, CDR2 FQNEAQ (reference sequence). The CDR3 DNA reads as TGTGCCAGCAGCTTAGATCAGGGGGCGTCGGAGACCCAGTACTTC. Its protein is CASSLDQGASETQYF.

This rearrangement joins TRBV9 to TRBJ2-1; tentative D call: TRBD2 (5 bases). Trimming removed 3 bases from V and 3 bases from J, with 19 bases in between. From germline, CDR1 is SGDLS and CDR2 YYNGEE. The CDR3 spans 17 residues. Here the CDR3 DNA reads TGTGCCAGCAGCGACAACGTAGCGACCCAAAACTACAATGAGCAGTTCTTC. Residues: CASSDNVATQNYNEQFF. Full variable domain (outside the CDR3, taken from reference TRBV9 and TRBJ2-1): DSGVTQTPKHLITATGQRVTLRCSPRSGDLSVYWYQQSLDQGLQFLIQYYNGEERAKGNILERFSAQQFPDLHSELNLSSLELGDSALYFCASSDNVATQNYNEQFFGPGTRLTVL.

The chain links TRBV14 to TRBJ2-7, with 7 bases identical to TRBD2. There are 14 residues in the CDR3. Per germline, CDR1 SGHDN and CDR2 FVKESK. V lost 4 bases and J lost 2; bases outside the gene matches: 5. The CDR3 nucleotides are TGTGCCAGCAGCCGGGGAGGGTTGACCTACGAGCAGTACTTC. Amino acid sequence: CASSRGGLTYEQYF.

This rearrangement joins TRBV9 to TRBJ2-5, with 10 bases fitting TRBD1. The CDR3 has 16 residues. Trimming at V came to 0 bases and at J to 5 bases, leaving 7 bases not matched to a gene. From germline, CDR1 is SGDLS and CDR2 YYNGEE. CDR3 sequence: CASSVGDRGSQETQYF. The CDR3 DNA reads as TGTGCCAGCAGCGTAGGGGACAGGGGAAGTCAGGAGACCCAGTACTTC. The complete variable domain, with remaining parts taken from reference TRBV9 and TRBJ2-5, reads DSGVTQTPKHLITATGQRVTLRCSPRSGDLSVYWYQQSLDQGLQFLIQYYNGEERAKGNILERFSAQQFPDLHSELNLSSLELGDSALYFCASSVGDRGSQETQYFGPGTRLLVL.

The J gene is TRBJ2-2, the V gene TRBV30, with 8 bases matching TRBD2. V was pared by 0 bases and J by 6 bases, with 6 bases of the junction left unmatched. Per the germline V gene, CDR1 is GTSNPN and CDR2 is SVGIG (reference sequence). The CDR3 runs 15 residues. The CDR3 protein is CAWSVLSGGAGELFF. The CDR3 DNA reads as TGTGCCTGGAGTGTATTATCGGGGGGGGCCGGGGAGCTGTTTTTT.

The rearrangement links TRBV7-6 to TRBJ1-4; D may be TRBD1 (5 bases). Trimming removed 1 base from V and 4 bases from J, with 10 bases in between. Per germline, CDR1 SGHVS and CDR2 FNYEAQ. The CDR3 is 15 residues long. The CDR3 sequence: CASSLEPGFNEKLFF. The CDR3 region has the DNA TGTGCCAGCAGCTTAGAACCAGGGTTTAATGAAAAACTGTTTTTT.

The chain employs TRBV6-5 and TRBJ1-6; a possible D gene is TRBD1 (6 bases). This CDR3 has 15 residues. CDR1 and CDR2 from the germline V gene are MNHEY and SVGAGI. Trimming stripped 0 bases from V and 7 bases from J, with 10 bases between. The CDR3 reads CASSYSNRENSPLHF. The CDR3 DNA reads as TGTGCCAGCAGTTACTCTAACAGGGAGAATTCACCCCTCCACTTT.

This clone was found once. The CDR3 loop reads CASSGLAGANTGELFF. The CDR3 DNA follows: TGTGCCAGCAGTGGACTAGCGGGGGCGAACACCGGGGAGCTGTTTTTT. The chain joins TRBV6-1 to TRBJ2-2; TRBD2 matches at 12 bases. Germline V gene data show CDR1 as MNHNS and CDR2 as SASEGT. This CDR3 is 16 amino acids long. J lost 0 bases, V lost 4 bases, and 0 bases had no gene match.

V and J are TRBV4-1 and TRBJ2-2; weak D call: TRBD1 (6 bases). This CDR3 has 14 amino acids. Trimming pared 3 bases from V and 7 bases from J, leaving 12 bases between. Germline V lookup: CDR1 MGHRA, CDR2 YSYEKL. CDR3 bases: TGCGCCAGCAGCCATCTAACAGGGCTCGGGGAGCTGTTTTTT. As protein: CASSHLTGLGELFF.

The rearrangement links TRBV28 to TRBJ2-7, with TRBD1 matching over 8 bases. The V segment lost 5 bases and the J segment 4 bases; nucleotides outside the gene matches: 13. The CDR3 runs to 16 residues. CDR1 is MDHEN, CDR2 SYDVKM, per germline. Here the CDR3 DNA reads TGTGCCAGCAGTCTACCCGCCTCAGGGGGCCTATACGAGCAGTACTTC. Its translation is CASSLPASGGLYEQYF. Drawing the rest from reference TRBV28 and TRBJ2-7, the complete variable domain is DVKVTQSSRYLVKRTGEKVFLECVQDMDHENMFWYRQDPGLGLRLIYFSYDVKMKEKGDIPEGYSVSREKKERFSLILESASTNQTSMYLCASSLPASGGLYEQYFGPGTRLTVT.

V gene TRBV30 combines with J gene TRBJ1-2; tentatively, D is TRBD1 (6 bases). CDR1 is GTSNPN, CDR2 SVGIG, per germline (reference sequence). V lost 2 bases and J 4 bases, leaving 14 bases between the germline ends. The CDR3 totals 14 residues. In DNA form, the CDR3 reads TGTGCCTGGAGTATGATGGGGGCTGGCTATGGCTACACCTTC. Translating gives CAWSMMGAGYGYTF.

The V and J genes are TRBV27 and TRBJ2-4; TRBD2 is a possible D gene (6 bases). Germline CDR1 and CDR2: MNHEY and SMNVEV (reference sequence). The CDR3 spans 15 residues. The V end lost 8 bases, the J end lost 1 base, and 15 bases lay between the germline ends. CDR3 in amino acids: CASATGLSAKNIQYF. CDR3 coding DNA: TGTGCCAGCGCCACGGGACTCTCGGCCAAAAACATTCAGTACTTC.

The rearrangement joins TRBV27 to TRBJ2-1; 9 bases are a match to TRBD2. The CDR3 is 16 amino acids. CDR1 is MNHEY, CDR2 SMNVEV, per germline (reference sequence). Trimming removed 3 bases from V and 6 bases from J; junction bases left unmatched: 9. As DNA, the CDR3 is TGTGCCAGCAGTTTCCGTACGGCGGGAGGGGGCAATGAGCAGTTCTTC. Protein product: CASSFRTAGGGNEQFF.

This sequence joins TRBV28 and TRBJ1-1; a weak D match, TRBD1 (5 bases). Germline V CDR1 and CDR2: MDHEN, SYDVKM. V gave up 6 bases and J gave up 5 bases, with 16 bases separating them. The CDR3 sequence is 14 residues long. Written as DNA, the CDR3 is TGTGCCAGCAGGTCGGCAGGGTGGATGACTGAAGCTTTCTTT. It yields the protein CASRSAGWMTEAFF.

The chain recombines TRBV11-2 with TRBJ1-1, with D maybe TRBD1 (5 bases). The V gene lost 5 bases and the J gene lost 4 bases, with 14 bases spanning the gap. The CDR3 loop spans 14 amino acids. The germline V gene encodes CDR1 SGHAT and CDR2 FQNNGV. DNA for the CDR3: TGTGCCAGCAGCGGCTCGTGGAGGGGCACTGAAGCTTTCTTT. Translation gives CASSGSWRGTEAFF. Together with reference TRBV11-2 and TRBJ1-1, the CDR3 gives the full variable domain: EAGVAQSPRYKIIEKRQSVAFWCNPISGHATLYWYQQILGQGPKLLIQFQNNGVVDDSQLPKDRFSAERLKGVDSTLKIQPAKLEDSAVYLCASSGSWRGTEAFFGQGTRLTVV.

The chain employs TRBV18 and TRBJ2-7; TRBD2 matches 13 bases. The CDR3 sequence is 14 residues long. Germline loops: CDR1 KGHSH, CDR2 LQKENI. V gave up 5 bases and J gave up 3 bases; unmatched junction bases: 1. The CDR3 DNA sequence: TGTGCCAGCTCAGGGACTAGCGGGATCTACGAGCAGTACTTC. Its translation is CASSGTSGIYEQYF.

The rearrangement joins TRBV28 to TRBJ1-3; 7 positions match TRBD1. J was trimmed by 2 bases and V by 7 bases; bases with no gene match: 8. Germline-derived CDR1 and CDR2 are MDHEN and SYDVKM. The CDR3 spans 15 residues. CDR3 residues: CASTIRGHPGNTIYF. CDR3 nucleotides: TGTGCCAGCACCATTAGGGGGCACCCTGGAAACACCATATATTTT.

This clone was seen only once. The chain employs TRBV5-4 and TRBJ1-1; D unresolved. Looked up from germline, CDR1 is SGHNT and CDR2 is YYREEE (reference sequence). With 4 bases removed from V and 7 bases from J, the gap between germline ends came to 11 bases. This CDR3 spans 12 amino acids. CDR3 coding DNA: TGTGCCAGCAGCCTGGGTGAGGGTGAAGCTTTCTTT. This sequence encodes CASSLGEGEAFF.

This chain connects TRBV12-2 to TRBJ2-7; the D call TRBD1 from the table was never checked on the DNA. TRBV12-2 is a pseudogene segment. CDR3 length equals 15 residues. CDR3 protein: CASRPRQGGSYEQYF. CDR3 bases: TGTGCAAGTCGCCCGAGACAGGGCGGTTCCTACGAGCAGTACTTC.

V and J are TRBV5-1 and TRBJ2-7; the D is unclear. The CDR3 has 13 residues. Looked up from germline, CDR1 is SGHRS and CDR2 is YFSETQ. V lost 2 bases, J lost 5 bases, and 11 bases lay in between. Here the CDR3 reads CASSFTSPNEQYF. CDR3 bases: TGCGCCAGCAGCTTTACCAGTCCAAACGAGCAGTACTTC. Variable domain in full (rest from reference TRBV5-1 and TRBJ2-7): KAGVTQTPRYLIKTRGQQVTLSCSPISGHRSVSWYQQTPGQGLQFLFEYFSETQRNKGNFPGRFSGRQFSNSRSEMNVSTLELGDSALYLCASSFTSPNEQYFGPGTRLTVT.

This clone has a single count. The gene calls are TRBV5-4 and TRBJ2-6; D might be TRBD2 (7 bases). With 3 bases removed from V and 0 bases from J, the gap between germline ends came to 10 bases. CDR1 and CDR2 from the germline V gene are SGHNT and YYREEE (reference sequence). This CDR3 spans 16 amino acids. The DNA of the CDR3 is TGTGCCAGCAGCTGGGGGGGCCTCTCTGGGGCCAACGTCCTGACTTTC. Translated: CASSWGGLSGANVLTF.

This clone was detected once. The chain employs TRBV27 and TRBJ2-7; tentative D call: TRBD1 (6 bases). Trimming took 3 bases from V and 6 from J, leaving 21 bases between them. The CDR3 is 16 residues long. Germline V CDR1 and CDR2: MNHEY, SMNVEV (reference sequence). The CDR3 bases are TGTGCCAGCAGTTTGTCCCCTACAGGGTCCCTTCTCGAGCAGTACTTC. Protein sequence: CASSLSPTGSLLEQYF.

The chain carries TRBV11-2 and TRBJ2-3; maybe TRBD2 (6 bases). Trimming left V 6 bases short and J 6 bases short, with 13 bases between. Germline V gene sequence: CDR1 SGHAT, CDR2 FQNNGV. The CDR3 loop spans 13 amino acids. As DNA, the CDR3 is TGTGCCAGCAGGCCTCCCGCGGGGGATACGCAGTATTTT. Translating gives CASRPPAGDTQYF.

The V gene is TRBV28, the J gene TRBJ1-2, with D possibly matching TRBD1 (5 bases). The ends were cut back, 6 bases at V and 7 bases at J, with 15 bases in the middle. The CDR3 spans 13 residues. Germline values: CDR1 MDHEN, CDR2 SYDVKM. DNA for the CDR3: TGTGCCAGCAGGCGTGGGGGAGGTGGTGGCTACACCTTC. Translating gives CASRRGGGGGYTF.

CDR3 loop: CASSPRDLYYNEQFF. The CDR3 DNA follows: TGTGCCAGCTCCCCTCGGGACTTATACTACAATGAGCAGTTCTTC. The chain uses TRBV18 and TRBJ2-1, with D perhaps matching TRBD2 (6 bases). V was clipped by 6 bases and J by 3 bases, with 15 bases between them. The CDR3 has 15 amino acids. CDR1 KGHSH and CDR2 LQKENI come from the germline V gene.

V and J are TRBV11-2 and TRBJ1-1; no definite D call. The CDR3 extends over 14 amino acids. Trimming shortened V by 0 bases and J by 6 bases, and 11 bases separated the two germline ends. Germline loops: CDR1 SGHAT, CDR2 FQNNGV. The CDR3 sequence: CASSLDGWSAEAFF. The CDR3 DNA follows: TGTGCCAGCAGCTTAGATGGTTGGTCAGCTGAAGCTTTCTTT. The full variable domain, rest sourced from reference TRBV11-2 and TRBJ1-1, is EAGVAQSPRYKIIEKRQSVAFWCNPISGHATLYWYQQILGQGPKLLIQFQNNGVVDDSQLPKDRFSAERLKGVDSTLKIQPAKLEDSAVYLCASSLDGWSAEAFFGQGTRLTVV.

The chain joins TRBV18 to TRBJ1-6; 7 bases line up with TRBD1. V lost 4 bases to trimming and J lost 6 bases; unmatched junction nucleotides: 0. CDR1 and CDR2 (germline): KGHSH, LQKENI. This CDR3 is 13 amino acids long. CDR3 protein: CASSRDSNSPLHF. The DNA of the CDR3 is TGTGCCAGCTCACGGGACAGTAATTCACCCCTCCACTTT.